These 26 T cell receptor beta chains came from one sample sequenced in a study of graft-versus-host responses after intestinal transplantation. Assay: immunoSEQ multiplex PCR; the TCRdb copy retains only in-frame clones and omits some. Of 15,000 to 20,000 clones in the sample, over 65% were seen once. Processed graft tissue released its intraepithelial and lamina propria lymphocytes. This material consisted of ileum tissue, taken around 20 days after intestinal transplant. The receptor set was obtained from a human patient who received an intestinal transplant, so some T cells may come from the graft donor.

This clone was counted between two and nine times. CDR3 in amino acids: CASVYLRGTEAFF. The CDR3 region has the DNA TGTGCCAGCGTCTACTTGCGGGGAACTGAAGCTTTCTTT. The chain links TRBV2 to TRBJ1-1; D is unresolved. CDR1 and CDR2 from the germline V gene are SNHLY and FYNNEI. V was pared by 8 bases and J by 5 bases, with 15 bases between. CDR3 size: 13 residues.

The genes are TRBV6-6 and TRBJ2-7, with D maybe TRBD2 (5 bases). The V end lost 0 bases, the J end lost 0 bases, and 9 bases lay between the germline ends. CDR3 size: 15 residues. The germline CDR1 and CDR2 sequences are MNHNY and SVGAGI (reference sequence). The CDR3 region has the DNA TGTGCCAGCAGTTACTCAGGCGGGCCCTCCTACGAGCAGTACTTC. Protein: CASSYSGGPSYEQYF.

The chain recombines TRBV5-1 with TRBJ2-3, with D tentatively TRBD2 (6 bases). Germline CDR1 reads SGHRS; CDR2 reads YFSETQ. CDR3 size: 16 residues. V was pared by 3 bases and J by 2 bases, with 16 bases between. CDR3 coding DNA: TGCGCCAGCAGCTCCTGGCGGGGAAGAGTCACAGATACGCAGTATTTT. Translated, it gives CASSSWRGRVTDTQYF.

This clone was seen only a few times. The V call is TRBV6-5, the J call TRBJ1-1; D is perhaps TRBD1 (6 bases). The CDR3 consists of 12 residues. Between the trimmed V and J ends, which lost 6 bases and 6 bases, there was a span of 11 bases. Germline CDR1 and CDR2: MNHEY and SVGAGI. The CDR3, as DNA: TGTGCCAGCAGACCCCCAGGGGCTGAAGCTTTCTTT. The encoded protein is CASRPPGAEAFF.

The chain's CDR3 is CASAAGDPWSSYNEQFF. DNA for the CDR3: TGTGCCAGCGCCGCGGGAGATCCATGGAGCTCCTACAATGAGCAGTTCTTC. The genes are TRBV27 and TRBJ2-1; the match to TRBD2 covers 7 bases. The V gene end was trimmed by 8 bases and the J gene end by 0 bases; junction bases not matched to a gene: 13. This CDR3 region has 17 residues. CDR1 is MNHEY and CDR2 is SMNVEV in the germline V gene (reference sequence).

This clone was counted a few times. The chain joins TRBV7-9 to TRBJ2-5, with 9 positions matching TRBD1. Germline V gives CDR1 SEHNR, CDR2 FQNEAQ (reference sequence). J lost 5 bases, V lost 6 bases, and 4 bases had no gene match. This CDR3 is built from 13 residues. CDR3 DNA sequence: TGTGCCAGCAGACAGGGGGCGGGGGAGACCCAGTACTTC. Amino acids: CASRQGAGETQYF. Based on the CDR3 plus reference TRBV7-9 and TRBJ2-5, the full variable domain is DTGVSQNPRHKITKRGQNVTFRCDPISEHNRLYWYRQTLGQGPEFLTYFQNEAQLEKSRLLSDRFSAERPKGSFSTLEIQRTEQGDSAMYLCASRQGAGETQYFGPGTRLLVL.

The rearrangement uses TRBV4-1 and TRBJ1-1, with D perhaps TRBD1 (6 bases). Trimming cost V 0 bases and J 1 base, with 9 bases left between them. This CDR3 has 15 residues. Germline V gene data show CDR1 as MGHRA and CDR2 as YSYEKL. As DNA, the CDR3 is TGCGCCAGCAGCCAAGAAAACAGGGCGAACACTGAAGCTTTCTTT. Its translation: CASSQENRANTEAFF.

In this sample, this clone turned up a few times. The V call is TRBV7-2, the J call TRBJ2-7, with a possible D match to TRBD2 (5 bases). Germline V gene lookup returns CDR1 SGHTA and CDR2 FQGNSA. V dropped 1 base and J dropped 1 base, with 11 bases sitting between them. CDR3 size: 15 residues. DNA of the CDR3: TGTGCCAGCAGCTTAGGCCTAGCTCGGTCCTACGAGCAGTACTTC. Protein: CASSLGLARSYEQYF.

This clone was seen more than once but under ten times. This chain joins TRBV10-3 and TRBJ1-2; D is uncertain. The CDR3 covers 13 residues. Germline CDR1 ENHRY, CDR2 SYGVKD. Between the trimmed V and J ends, which lost 0 bases and 5 bases, there was a span of 7 bases. The CDR3 is CAISESMAYGYTF. The CDR3 DNA follows: TGTGCCATCAGTGAGTCGATGGCATATGGCTACACCTTC.

The gene calls are TRBV4-3 and TRBJ1-1, with D possibly TRBD1 on 5 matching bases. This CDR3 has 16 residues. Trimming left V 1 base short and J 8 bases short, with 20 bases between. Germline V lookup: CDR1 LGHNA, CDR2 YSLEER. The CDR3 region has the DNA TGCGCCAGCAGCCAAGTACGGCCGGGACTGACCTCCGAAGCTTTCTTT. This codes for CASSQVRPGLTSEAFF.

DNA for the CDR3: TGTGCCAGCAGCTTAGGAACGACAGGGACTGTAGTAAAAGAGACCCAGTACTTC. Translating gives CASSLGTTGTVVKETQYF. The V gene is TRBV7-9, the J gene TRBJ2-5; D is possibly TRBD1 (7 bases). The V and J ends lost 1 base and 3 bases respectively, with 21 bases between them. The germline gives CDR1 SEHNR, CDR2 FQNEAQ (reference sequence). The CDR3 covers 18 residues.

This chain joins TRBV9 and TRBJ1-1; tentatively, D is TRBD1 (5 bases). The CDR3 sequence is 15 residues long. Trimming took off 1 base at V and 0 bases at J, with 10 bases between the two ends. Germline lookup yields CDR1 SGDLS and CDR2 YYNGEE. CDR3 bases: TGTGCCAGCAGCGTACTAAAAGGGGTGAACACTGAAGCTTTCTTT. As protein: CASSVLKGVNTEAFF.

The rearrangement uses TRBV14 and TRBJ2-7; tentative D call: TRBD1 (6 bases). CDR1 is SGHDN, CDR2 FVKESK, per germline. The CDR3 length is 14 residues. Between the trimmed V and J ends, which lost 4 bases and 6 bases, there was a span of 16 bases. CDR3 nucleotides: TGTGCCAGCAGCCTAACCGGGGCAGGGGCCGAGCAGTACTTC. This sequence encodes CASSLTGAGAEQYF.

The rearrangement links TRBV2 to TRBJ2-3; D not resolved. This CDR3 has 14 residues. V was cut by 6 bases and J by 2 bases, with 12 bases left in between. Germline V gene data show CDR1 as SNHLY and CDR2 as FYNNEI. CDR3 DNA sequence: TGTGCCAGCAGACCTTGGCGGAACACAGATACGCAGTATTTT. It yields the protein CASRPWRNTDTQYF.

This sequence joins TRBV29-1 and TRBJ1-2; D might be TRBD1 (6 bases). CDR1 and CDR2 from the germline V gene are SQVTM and ANQGSEA. Trimming took 7 bases from V and 6 from J, leaving 18 bases between them. The CDR3 is 13 amino acids. CDR3 sequence: CSALRDTDHGYTF. DNA of the CDR3: TGCAGCGCCCTCCGGGACACGGACCATGGCTACACCTTC.

V and J are TRBV7-9 and TRBJ2-1; 10 bases match TRBD1. J was trimmed by 8 bases and V by 4 bases; bases with no gene match: 14. CDR3 length equals 17 residues. CDR1 is SEHNR, CDR2 FQNEAQ, per germline (reference sequence). CDR3 nucleotides: TGTGCCAGCAGCTCATACGTCCGGGACAGGGGTTGGTATGAGCAGTTCTTC. Translating it yields CASSSYVRDRGWYEQFF.

The chain couples TRBV25-1 to TRBJ2-1, with TRBD1 matching over 9 bases. Unmatched junction bases numbered 10, after V lost 6 bases and J lost 7 bases. Germline V gene lookup returns CDR1 MGHDK and CDR2 SYGVNS. The CDR3 length is 15 residues. In nucleotides, the CDR3 is TGTGCCAGCAGCCTACAGGGGGCGCTCGGAAATGAGCAGTTCTTC. It translates to CASSLQGALGNEQFF.

This clone is labeled medium-sized. The rearrangement uses TRBV28 and TRBJ1-3; 8 bases are a match to TRBD1. Per germline, CDR1 MDHEN and CDR2 SYDVKM. Losses at the gene ends were 5 bases for V and 4 bases for J; bases not matched to a gene: 4. CDR3 length equals 14 residues. CDR3 protein: CASSDTGGGNTIYF. CDR3 nucleotide sequence: TGTGCCAGCAGTGACACAGGGGGGGGAAACACCATATATTTT.

The chain couples TRBV27 to TRBJ2-5, with TRBD2 matching over 8 bases. TRBJ2-7 matches the DNA end more closely, so the J call is doubtful. Per the germline V gene, CDR1 is MNHEY and CDR2 is SMNVEV (reference sequence). The CDR3 covers 15 residues. The CDR3 spells CASSLGLAPSYEQYF. The CDR3 bases are TGTGCCAGCAGTCTCGGACTAGCCCCATCCTACGAGCAGTACTTC.

The chain couples TRBV7-9 to TRBJ2-1, with D tentatively TRBD1 (5 bases). V lost 10 bases and J 2 bases, leaving 21 bases between the germline ends. Germline V gene data show CDR1 as SEHNR and CDR2 as FQNEAQ (reference sequence). This CDR3 spans 16 amino acids. CDR3 sequence: CAIFQKGKDTYNEQFF. CDR3 in DNA: TGTGCCATTTTCCAAAAGGGAAAGGACACCTACAATGAGCAGTTCTTC.

This chain connects TRBV11-2 to TRBJ1-2; 10 nucleotides match TRBD1. Trimming cost V 5 bases and J 2 bases; bases outside gene matches: 5. Germline V gene data show CDR1 as SGHAT and CDR2 as FQNNGV. The CDR3 has 15 residues. CDR3 in amino acids: CASSARTGGNYGYTF. CDR3 bases: TGTGCCAGCAGCGCGCGGACAGGGGGGAACTATGGCTACACCTTC.

The chain joins TRBV10-3 to TRBJ2-7; 11 bases align to TRBD1. V was clipped by 3 bases and J by 0 bases; unmatched bases: 19. This CDR3 is built from 21 residues. Germline-derived CDR1 and CDR2 are ENHRY and SYGVKD. The CDR3 loop reads CAISDVSRWDRGYLTSYEQYF. CDR3 DNA: TGTGCCATCAGTGATGTCTCGCGTTGGGACAGGGGGTATCTCACCTCCTACGAGCAGTACTTC.

The V gene is TRBV7-9, the J gene TRBJ2-3; tentative D call: TRBD1 (6 bases). Germline V gene lookup returns CDR1 SEHNR and CDR2 FQNEAQ (reference sequence). The CDR3 length is 14 residues. V was shortened by 7 bases and J by 2 bases, with 13 bases between the two germline ends. The CDR3 protein is CASTSDSFTDTQYF. The DNA for the CDR3 is TGTGCCAGCACCTCGGACAGCTTCACAGATACGCAGTATTTT.

V and J are TRBV2 and TRBJ2-3; 12 bases match TRBD2. V lost 7 bases to trimming and J lost 4 bases; unmatched junction nucleotides: 6. The V gene's germline CDR1 is SNHLY and CDR2 FYNNEI. This CDR3 region has 15 residues. DNA for the CDR3: TGTGCCAGCATTGGACTAGCGGGGAGACCAGATACGCAGTATTTT. Amino acids: CASIGLAGRPDTQYF.

The V gene is TRBV5-6, the J gene TRBJ1-2; perhaps TRBD1 as D (6 bases). This CDR3 has 12 amino acids. Germline V CDR1 and CDR2: SGHDT, YYEEEE. V lost 4 bases and J 6 bases, leaving 10 bases between the germline ends. Here the CDR3 DNA reads TGTGCCAGCAGCGTATACAGGGATGGCTACACCTTC. It specifies CASSVYRDGYTF.

This chain links TRBV30 with TRBJ1-6; D may be TRBD1 (5 bases). Trimming removed 3 bases from V and 10 bases from J, with 25 bases in between. CDR1 is GTSNPN, CDR2 SVGIG, per germline (reference sequence). The CDR3 sequence is 17 residues long. The CDR3 nucleotides read TGTGCCTGGAGCGAAATAATGGGGCGGTTCGTCCACTCACCCCTCCACTTT. It yields the protein CAWSEIMGRFVHSPLHF.